This T cell receptor (beta chain) was found in a study of cytomegalovirus exposure and HLA in healthy donors. The PCR used 60 Vbeta and 13 Jbeta primers. Per the authors' pipeline: Among the unique TCR beta chains that a later analysis counted, about 81 million in all, 10 million to 11 million were shared. The data were produced by immunoSEQ multiplex PCR, yet TCRdb's version contains in-frame clones alone and is incomplete. Clone size and V and J calls were adopted from that table, with D and trimming inferred from the DNA. Of around 190,000 clones detected, around three quarters appear once; the ten largest clones hold under 0.9%. The V end lost 5 bases, the J end lost 7 bases, and 18 bases lay between the germline ends. There are 15 residues in the CDR3. CDR1 is SGHTA and CDR2 is FQGNSA in the germline V gene. Regarding donors, all were healthy bone marrow donors. Nominally healthy donors provided the samples, though records likely missed some immune exposures.

About this clone itself: Antigen: not known.

Study-level results: Cytomegalovirus-associated status was assigned to some 180 TCR beta chains.

The source is a woman in her 40s in good health and CMV-seronegative. Material: PBMCs. This chain links TRBV7-2 with TRBJ1-5, with TRBD1 as a possible D gene (6 bases). DNA of the CDR3: TGTGCCAGCAGCCTCGCGCCAGGGGATAGACAGCCCCAGCATTTT. It encodes CASSLAPGDRQPQHF.